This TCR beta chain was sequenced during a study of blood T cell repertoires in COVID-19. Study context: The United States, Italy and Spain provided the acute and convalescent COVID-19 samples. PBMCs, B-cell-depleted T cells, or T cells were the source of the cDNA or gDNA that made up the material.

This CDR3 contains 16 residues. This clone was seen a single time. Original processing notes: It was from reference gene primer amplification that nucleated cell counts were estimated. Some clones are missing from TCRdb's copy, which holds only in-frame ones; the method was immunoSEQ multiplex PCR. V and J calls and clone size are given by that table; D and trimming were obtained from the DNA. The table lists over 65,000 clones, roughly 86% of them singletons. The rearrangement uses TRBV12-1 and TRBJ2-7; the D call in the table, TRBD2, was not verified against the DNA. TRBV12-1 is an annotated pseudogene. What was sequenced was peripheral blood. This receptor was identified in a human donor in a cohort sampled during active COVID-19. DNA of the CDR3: TGTGCCAGCAGCGCAACACACGGGGGGAACTCCTACGAGCAGTACTTC. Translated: CASSATHGGNSYEQYF.